Presented here are 28 T cell receptor beta chains from one specimen sequenced in a study of identical twins (dated by TCRdb to the mid-2010s). Receptor amplification or capture employed 5' RACE. This sample was sequenced with an Illumina HiSeq 2000. The raw public reads went through TCRdb reprocessing: fastp at Q25, MiXCR clone calling, in-frame beta chains kept. Under each unique CDR3 protein, matching rows form one entry showing the most common genes and DNA. The sample has about 720,000 distinct CDR3 sequences on record, 8.6% of them singletons. The top ten clonotypes cover 0.8% to 1% of the sample. A further study also used this sample, focusing on yellow fever vaccine responses in identical twins.

The sample consisted of PBMCs. The receptors come from a woman younger than 30 in good health.

This clonotype has at least ten counts. The rearrangement links TRBV5-1 to TRBJ2-5, with D unresolved. Germline loops: CDR1 SGHRS, CDR2 YFSETQ. Trimming left V 0 bases short and J 2 bases short, with 8 bases between. CDR3 length equals 14 residues. In nucleotides, the CDR3 is TGCGCCAGCAGCTTGGGGGCGAGACAAGAGACCCAGTACTTC. Protein sequence: CASSLGARQETQYF.

The chain links TRBV3-1 to TRBJ1-5; D not resolved. Looked up from germline, CDR1 is LGHDT and CDR2 is YNNKEL (reference sequence). The CDR3 is 14 residues long. The V end lost 0 bases, the J end lost 10 bases, and 13 bases lay between the germline ends. The CDR3 region has the DNA TGTGCCAGCAGCCAAGAGGGCCACTTAGATCCCCAGCATTTT. Translating gives CASSQEGHLDPQHF.

This clonotype was detected a few times. This sequence joins TRBV27 and TRBJ2-2; D not certain. Germline CDR1 MNHEY, CDR2 SMNVEV (reference sequence). V was trimmed by 8 bases and J by 5 bases, leaving 9 bases between them. The CDR3 extends over 12 amino acids. The CDR3 here is CASRRLTGELFF. CDR3 nucleotides: TGTGCCAGCCGTCGGTTGACCGGGGAGCTGTTTTTT.

This sequence joins TRBV6-1 and TRBJ2-7; TRBD1 is a possible D gene (6 bases). The CDR3 consists of 16 residues. Trimming took 6 bases from V and 3 from J, leaving 21 bases between them. In germline, CDR1 is MNHNS, CDR2 SASEGT. The CDR3 coding sequence is TGTGCCAGCAGCCTAAAACGTCCAGGGGAAGGCTACGAGCAGTACTTC. Amino acids: CASSLKRPGEGYEQYF.

This clonotype was found many times. One end of the junction fails to match germline, which may point to a read error. J is TRBJ2-5 and V is TRBV5-1; 7 nucleotides align to TRBD2. The CDR3 is 13 amino acids. Looked up from germline, CDR1 is SGHRS and CDR2 is YFSETQ. The DNA for the CDR3 is TGTGCCAGCAGCCTCGGGGGGTTGGAGACCCAGTACTTC. This codes for CASSLGGLETQYF.

In its sample, this clonotype was seen many times. The chain carries TRBV27 and TRBJ2-1; 9 bases are a match to TRBD2. Unmatched junction bases numbered 7, after V lost 5 bases and J lost 8 bases. The CDR3 contains 14 residues. Germline loops: CDR1 MNHEY, CDR2 SMNVEV (reference sequence). The CDR3 here is CASSLLAGLDEQFF. Written as DNA, the CDR3 is TGTGCCAGCAGTCTGCTAGCGGGACTGGATGAGCAGTTCTTC.

This clonotype showed up just a few times. The chain recombines TRBV28 with TRBJ2-7; 10 bases agree with TRBD2. Germline V gene sequence: CDR1 MDHEN, CDR2 SYDVKM. The CDR3 is 15 residues long. The junction had 8 bases not matched to a gene; V was cut back by 7 bases and J by 2 bases. CDR3 sequence reads: CASNLSGRTPYEQYF. The CDR3 DNA sequence: TGTGCCAGCAACCTTAGCGGGAGGACCCCCTACGAGCAGTACTTC.

This clonotype was detected many times. The genes are TRBV29-1 and TRBJ2-7, with D maybe TRBD2 (7 bases). The CDR3 is made up of 15 amino acids. Germline V gives CDR1 SQVTM, CDR2 ANQGSEA. V lost 6 bases, J lost 2 bases, and 20 bases lay in between. The CDR3 loop reads CSVLSRGASAYEQYF. DNA for the CDR3: TGCAGCGTGTTGTCCCGGGGGGCTAGCGCCTACGAGCAGTACTTC.

In this sample, this clonotype turned up many times. The chain uses TRBV7-9 and TRBJ2-4, with 7 bases identical to TRBD1. This CDR3 contains 16 residues. CDR1 and CDR2 from the germline V gene are SEHNR and FQNEAQ (reference sequence). The V segment lost 2 bases and the J segment 1 base; nucleotides outside the gene matches: 5. The CDR3 sequence: CASSLYTGVAKNIQYF. As DNA, the CDR3 is TGTGCCAGCAGCTTATATACAGGGGTGGCCAAAAACATTCAGTACTTC. The full variable domain, completed using reference TRBV7-9 and TRBJ2-4, is DTGVSQNPRHKITKRGQNVTFRCDPISEHNRLYWYRQTLGQGPEFLTYFQNEAQLEKSRLLSDRFSAERPKGSFSTLEIQRTEQGDSAMYLCASSLYTGVAKNIQYFGAGTRLSVL.

The sample holds many counts of this clonotype. The chain carries TRBV5-1 and TRBJ2-2; D gene ambiguous. This CDR3 has 14 residues. The germline CDR1 and CDR2 sequences are SGHRS and YFSETQ. Between the trimmed V and J ends, which lost 0 bases and 3 bases, there was a span of 6 bases. CDR3 nucleotide sequence: TGCGCCAGCAGCTTGGAGGGCCACACCGGGGAGCTGTTTTTT. Protein sequence: CASSLEGHTGELFF.

This clonotype turned up a few times. CDR3 coding DNA: TGTGCCAGCAGCCGAATCACAGACACCGGGGAGCTGTTTTTT. It codes for CASSRITDTGELFF. V gene TRBV7-9 combines with J gene TRBJ2-2; D gene ambiguous. The CDR3 runs to 14 residues. V gave up 5 bases and J gave up 3 bases, with 10 bases separating them. The V gene's germline CDR1 is SEHNR and CDR2 FQNEAQ (reference sequence).

This clonotype came up many times. At one of its ends the junction is not consistent with the germline gene, which may arise from a read error. The chain carries TRBV28 and TRBJ2-7, with TRBD1 matching over 7 bases. The CDR3 is made up of 14 amino acids. CDR1 is MDHEN and CDR2 is SYDVKM in the germline V gene. This CDR3 reads CASNPPGTVRGMDF. The CDR3 nucleotides read TGTGCCAGCAATCCCCCGGGGACAGTTCGTGGTATGGACTTC. Full variable domain (rest looked up from reference TRBV28 and TRBJ2-7): DVKVTQSSRYLVKRTGEKVFLECVQDMDHENMFWYRQDPGLGLRLIYFSYDVKMKEKGDIPEGYSVSREKKERFSLILESASTNQTSMYLCASNPPGTVRGMDFGPGTRLTVT.

This clonotype was seen repeatedly, ten times or more. The rearrangement uses TRBV5-1 and TRBJ2-7; D gene uncertain. The ends were cut back, 3 bases at V and 3 bases at J, with 19 bases in the middle. This CDR3 has 16 amino acids. Germline V gives CDR1 SGHRS, CDR2 YFSETQ. In DNA form, the CDR3 reads TGCGCCAGCAGCTCCGCTGAGGCCACACCGGGCTACGAGCAGTACTTC. It translates to CASSSAEATPGYEQYF.

Ten or more counts support this clonotype. The rearrangement links TRBV7-9 to TRBJ2-2; the D gene is possibly TRBD2 (6 bases). Germline values: CDR1 SEHNR, CDR2 FQNEAQ (reference sequence). The CDR3 totals 12 residues. V was cut by 5 bases and J by 13 bases, with 14 bases left in between. CDR3: CASSDRRGGLFF. DNA of the CDR3: TGTGCCAGCAGCGACCGGCGGGGCGGGCTGTTTTTT.

J is TRBJ2-1 and V is TRBV11-1; 10 nucleotides match TRBD2. Germline V CDR1 and CDR2: SGHAT, FQDESV (reference sequence). Trimming took 6 bases from V and 10 from J; bases not matched to a gene: 9. CDR3 size: 14 residues. The CDR3, as DNA: TGTGCCAGCAGTCCAGAAGGGACTAGCGTCGAGCAGTTCTTC. Residues: CASSPEGTSVEQFF.

This clonotype was recorded a few times. The V call is TRBV29-1, the J call TRBJ2-7; possibly TRBD1 for D (6 bases). The CDR3 consists of 13 residues. In germline, CDR1 is SQVTM, CDR2 ANQGSEA. Trimming took 7 bases from V and 4 from J, leaving 17 bases between them. CDR3: CSARPGTTYEQYF. The CDR3 nucleotides are TGCAGCGCGCGCCCCGGGACAACTTACGAGCAGTACTTC.

Details on this clonotype: This may arise from a read error, as a much more abundant clone is one base away. The chain carries TRBV5-1 and TRBJ2-7; weak D call: TRBD1 (5 bases). CDR1 is SGHRS and CDR2 is YFSETQ in the germline V gene. The CDR3 sequence is 14 residues long. The CDR3 DNA sequence: TGCGCCAGCAGCTTTGGCAGGGATAACTACGAGCACTACTTC. Amino acids: CASSFGRDNYEHYF.

This clonotype was seen a few times. The chain couples TRBV3-1 to TRBJ2-7; 10 nucleotides match TRBD2. V shed 2 bases, J shed 3 bases, and the junction held 1 base outside the gene matches. The germline CDR1 and CDR2 sequences are LGHDT and YNNKEL (reference sequence). The CDR3 has 14 residues. In nucleotides, the CDR3 is TGTGCCAGCAGCCAAACTAGCGGGAACTACGAGCAGTACTTC. Translation gives CASSQTSGNYEQYF.

This sequence joins TRBV20-1 and TRBJ2-5, with D perhaps TRBD2 (6 bases). The CDR3 is 12 residues long. The germline gives CDR1 DFQATT, CDR2 SNEGSKA (reference sequence). V lost 1 base and J 5 bases, leaving 8 bases between the germline ends. CDR3 residues: CSARGGVETQYF. The DNA of the CDR3 is TGCAGTGCTAGAGGGGGGGTCGAGACCCAGTACTTC.

This clonotype has a count of ten or more. V is TRBV12-3 or TRBV12-4 and J is TRBJ1-1; TRBD1 aligns across 8 bases. V dropped 7 bases and J dropped 6; count of bases not matched to a gene: 10. The CDR3 sequence is 14 residues long. The CDR3 loop reads CASNKDRVAPEAFF. CDR3 nucleotides: TGTGCCAGCAATAAGGACAGGGTGGCCCCTGAAGCTTTCTTT.

There are many counts of this clonotype. The chain links TRBV11-2 to TRBJ1-5; D is unresolved. V lost 2 bases to trimming and J lost 1 base, with 6 bases between them. CDR3 length: 14 amino acids. Looked up from germline, CDR1 is SGHAT and CDR2 is FQNNGV. The CDR3: CASSLSDSNQPQHF. The CDR3 DNA is TGTGCCAGCAGCTTATCAGACAGCAATCAGCCCCAGCATTTT.

The V call is TRBV12-3 or TRBV12-4, the J call TRBJ1-5; maybe TRBD1 (5 bases). V lost 2 bases and J lost 2, with 13 bases in between. The CDR3 spans 16 residues. CDR3 protein: CASSLWQGSGNQPQHF. The DNA for the CDR3 is TGTGCCAGCAGTTTATGGCAGGGTAGCGGCAATCAGCCCCAGCATTTT.

This clonotype occurred a few times. The chain is built from TRBV12-3 or TRBV12-4 and TRBJ1-4; D remains ambiguous. This CDR3 comprises 17 residues. Trimming took off 2 bases at V and 0 bases at J, with 13 bases between the two ends. CDR3 coding DNA: TGTGCCAGCAGTTTAATGGGCCTTGGATCAACTAATGAAAAACTGTTTTTT. It encodes CASSLMGLGSTNEKLFF.

This clonotype was seen many times. The V gene is TRBV29-1, the J gene TRBJ2-1, with TRBD1 matching over 7 bases. The CDR3 covers 12 residues. V shed 7 bases, J shed 2 bases, and the junction held 2 bases outside the gene matches. CDR1 and CDR2 (germline): SQVTM, ANQGSEA. The CDR3 nucleotides read TGCAGCGCCGGGACAGCCTACAATGAGCAGTTCTTC. As protein: CSAGTAYNEQFF.

The table lists this clonotype with a few counts. The chain uses TRBV10-2 and TRBJ2-3, with D unclear. CDR3 length: 15 residues. Trimming left V 2 bases short and J 3 bases short, with 12 bases between. The germline CDR1 and CDR2 sequences are WSHSY and SAAADI. CDR3: CASSEITKTTDTQYF. CDR3 in DNA: TGCGCCAGCAGTGAGATCACAAAAACTACAGATACGCAGTATTTT.

This clonotype was detected only a few times. The chain has TRBV7-2 and TRBJ2-1, with TRBD2 matching 11 bases. V shed 6 bases and J 9 bases; nucleotides not matched to a gene: 13. Germline values: CDR1 SGHTA, CDR2 FQGNSA. This CDR3 is built from 16 residues. The CDR3 bases are TGTGCCAGCAGAAGGGACCTACTAGCGGGAGAGGTTGAGCAGTTCTTC. Its protein is CASRRDLLAGEVEQFF.

This clonotype has ten or more counts. The V gene is TRBV12-3 or TRBV12-4, the J gene TRBJ2-7; the D gene could be TRBD1 or TRBD2 (5 bases each). The CDR3 length is 17 residues. The V and J ends lost 2 bases and 5 bases respectively, with 22 bases between them. The CDR3, as DNA: TGTGCCAGCAGTTTACACACCGGGACGGGTACTTCCAACGAGCAGTACTTC. Translated: CASSLHTGTGTSNEQYF.

This sequence joins TRBV9 and TRBJ2-3; D may correspond to TRBD1 or TRBD2 (5 bases each). V lost 0 bases to trimming and J lost 2 bases, with 13 bases between them. The CDR3 is 16 amino acids. The germline CDR1 and CDR2 sequences are SGDLS and YYNGEE. The CDR3 DNA is TGTGCCAGCAGCGTAGGGGGACGTCACTTCACAGATACGCAGTATTTT. Amino acid sequence: CASSVGGRHFTDTQYF. The variable domain in full, completed from reference TRBV9 and TRBJ2-3, reads DSGVTQTPKHLITATGQRVTLRCSPRSGDLSVYWYQQSLDQGLQFLIQYYNGEERAKGNILERFSAQQFPDLHSELNLSSLELGDSALYFCASSVGGRHFTDTQYFGPGTRLTVL.